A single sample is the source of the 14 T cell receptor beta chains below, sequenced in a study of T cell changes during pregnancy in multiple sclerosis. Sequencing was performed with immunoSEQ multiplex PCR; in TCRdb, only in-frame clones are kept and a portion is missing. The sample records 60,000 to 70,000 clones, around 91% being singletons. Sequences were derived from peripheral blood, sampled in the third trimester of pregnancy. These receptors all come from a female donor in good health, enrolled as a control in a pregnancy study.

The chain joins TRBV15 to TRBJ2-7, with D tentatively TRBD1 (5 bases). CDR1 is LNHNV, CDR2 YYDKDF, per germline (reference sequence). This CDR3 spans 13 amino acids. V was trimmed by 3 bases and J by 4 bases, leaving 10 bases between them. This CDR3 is CATSRDILYEQYF. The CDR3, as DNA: TGTGCCACCAGCAGGGACATACTTTACGAGCAGTACTTC.

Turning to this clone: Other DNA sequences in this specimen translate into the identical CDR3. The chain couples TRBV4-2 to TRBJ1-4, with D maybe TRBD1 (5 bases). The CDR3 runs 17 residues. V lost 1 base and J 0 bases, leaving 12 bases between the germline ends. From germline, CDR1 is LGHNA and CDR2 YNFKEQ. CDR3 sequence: CASSQVWQGPTNEKLFF. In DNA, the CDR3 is TGTGCCAGCAGCCAAGTGTGGCAGGGTCCAACTAATGAAAAACTGTTTTTT.

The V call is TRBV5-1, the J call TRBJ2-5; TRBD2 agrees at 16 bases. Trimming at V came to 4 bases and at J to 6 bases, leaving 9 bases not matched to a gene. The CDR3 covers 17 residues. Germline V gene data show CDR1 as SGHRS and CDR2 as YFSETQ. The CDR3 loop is CASSHGQGLAGGQTQYF. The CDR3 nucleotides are TGCGCCAGCAGCCACGGACAGGGACTAGCGGGGGGGCAGACCCAGTACTTC.

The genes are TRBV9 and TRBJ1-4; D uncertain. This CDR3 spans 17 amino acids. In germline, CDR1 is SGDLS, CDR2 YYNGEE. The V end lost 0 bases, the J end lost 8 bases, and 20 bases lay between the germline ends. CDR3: CASSVEVGGLLGEKLFF. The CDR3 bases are TGTGCCAGCAGCGTAGAAGTAGGAGGGCTACTGGGGGAAAAACTGTTTTTT.

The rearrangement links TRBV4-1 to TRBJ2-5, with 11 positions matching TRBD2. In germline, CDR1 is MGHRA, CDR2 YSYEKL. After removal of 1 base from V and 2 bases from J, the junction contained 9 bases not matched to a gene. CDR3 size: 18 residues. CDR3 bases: TGCGCCAGCAGCCAAGCGGCTAGCGGGGGGCCTTCACAAGAGACCCAGTACTTC. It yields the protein CASSQAASGGPSQETQYF.

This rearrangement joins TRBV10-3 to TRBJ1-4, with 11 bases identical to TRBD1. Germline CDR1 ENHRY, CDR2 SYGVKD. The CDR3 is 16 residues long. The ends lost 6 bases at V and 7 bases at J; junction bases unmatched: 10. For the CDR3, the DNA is TGTGCCATCAGCCGTACCGGACAGGGGGCGGGTGAAAAACTGTTTTTT. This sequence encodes CAISRTGQGAGEKLFF.

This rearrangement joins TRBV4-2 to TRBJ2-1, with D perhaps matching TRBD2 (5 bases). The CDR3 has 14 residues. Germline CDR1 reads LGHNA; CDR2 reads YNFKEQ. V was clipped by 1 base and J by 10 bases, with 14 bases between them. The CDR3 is CASSQAMRPGEQFF. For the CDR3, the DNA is TGTGCCAGCAGCCAAGCAATGAGGCCGGGAGAGCAGTTCTTC.

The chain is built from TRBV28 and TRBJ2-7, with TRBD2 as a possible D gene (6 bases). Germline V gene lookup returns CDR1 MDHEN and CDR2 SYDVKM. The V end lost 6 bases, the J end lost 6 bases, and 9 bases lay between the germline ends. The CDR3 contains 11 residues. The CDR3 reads CASRGTFEQYF. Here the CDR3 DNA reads TGTGCCAGCAGGGGGACTTTCGAGCAGTACTTC.

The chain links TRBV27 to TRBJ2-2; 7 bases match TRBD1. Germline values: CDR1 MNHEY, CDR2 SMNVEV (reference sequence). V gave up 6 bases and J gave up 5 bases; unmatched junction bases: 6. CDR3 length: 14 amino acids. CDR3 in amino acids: CASSGQDWTGELFF. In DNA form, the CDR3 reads TGTGCCAGCAGCGGACAGGACTGGACCGGGGAGCTGTTTTTT.

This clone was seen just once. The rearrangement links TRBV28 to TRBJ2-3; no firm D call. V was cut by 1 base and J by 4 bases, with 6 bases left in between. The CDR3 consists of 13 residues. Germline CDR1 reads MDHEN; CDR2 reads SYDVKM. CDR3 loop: CASSLFYSDTQYF. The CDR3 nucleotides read TGTGCCAGCAGTTTATTCTACTCAGATACGCAGTATTTT. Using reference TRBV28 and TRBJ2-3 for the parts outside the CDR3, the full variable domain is DVKVTQSSRYLVKRTGEKVFLECVQDMDHENMFWYRQDPGLGLRLIYFSYDVKMKEKGDIPEGYSVSREKKERFSLILESASTNQTSMYLCASSLFYSDTQYFGPGTRLTVL.

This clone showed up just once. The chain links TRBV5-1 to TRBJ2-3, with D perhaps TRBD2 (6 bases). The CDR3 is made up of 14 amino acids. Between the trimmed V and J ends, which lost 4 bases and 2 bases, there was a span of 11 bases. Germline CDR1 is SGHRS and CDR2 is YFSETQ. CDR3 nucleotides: TGCGCCAGCAGCCACGGCGGGGCCACAGATACGCAGTATTTT. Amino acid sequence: CASSHGGATDTQYF.

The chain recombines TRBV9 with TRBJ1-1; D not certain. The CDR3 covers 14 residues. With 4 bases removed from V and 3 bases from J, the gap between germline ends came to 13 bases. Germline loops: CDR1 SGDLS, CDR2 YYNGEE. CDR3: CASSPRAVYTEAFF. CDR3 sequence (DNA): TGTGCCAGCAGCCCGAGGGCGGTTTACACTGAAGCTTTCTTT.

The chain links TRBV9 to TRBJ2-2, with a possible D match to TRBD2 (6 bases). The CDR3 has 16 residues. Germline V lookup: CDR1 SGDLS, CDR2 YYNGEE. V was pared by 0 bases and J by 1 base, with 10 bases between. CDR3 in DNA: TGTGCCAGCAGCGTAGCTTTGGGGGGGAACACCGGGGAGCTGTTTTTT. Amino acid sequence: CASSVALGGNTGELFF.

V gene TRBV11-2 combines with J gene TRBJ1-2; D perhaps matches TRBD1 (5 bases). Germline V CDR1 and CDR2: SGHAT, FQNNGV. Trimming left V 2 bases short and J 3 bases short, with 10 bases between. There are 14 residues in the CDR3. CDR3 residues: CASSLRARDYGYTF. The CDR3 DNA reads TGTGCCAGCAGCTTACGGGCCAGGGACTATGGCTACACCTTC.